The clone carrying this T cell receptor (beta chain) has just one count. Genomic DNA was employed as the template in profiling TCR beta VDJ and CDR3. TCRdb processed the reads anew with MiXCR; each CDR3 protein has one entry. The table records about 170,000 distinct CDR3 sequences, approximately 60% of them present only once. The data are from a study of CD8+CD57+ T cells in acquired aplastic anemia. Overall study: Sorted CD4+ and CD8+ cells gave an average of approximately 3 ug of DNA.

The sequencing sample was made of sorted CD4+, CD8+, or CD8+CD57+ T cells (not recorded which) from PBMCs. The source is a human donor in good health.

The CDR3, as DNA: TGTGCCAGTAGAGGACTAGCGGGGGGGCAGTACGAGCAGTACTTC. It encodes CASRGLAGGQYEQYF. This rearrangement joins TRBV19 to TRBJ2-7; TRBD2 matches at 15 bases. The CDR3 spans 15 residues. V lost 6 bases to trimming and J lost 4 bases; unmatched junction nucleotides: 4. Germline V gene lookup returns CDR1 LNHDA and CDR2 SQIVND (reference sequence).